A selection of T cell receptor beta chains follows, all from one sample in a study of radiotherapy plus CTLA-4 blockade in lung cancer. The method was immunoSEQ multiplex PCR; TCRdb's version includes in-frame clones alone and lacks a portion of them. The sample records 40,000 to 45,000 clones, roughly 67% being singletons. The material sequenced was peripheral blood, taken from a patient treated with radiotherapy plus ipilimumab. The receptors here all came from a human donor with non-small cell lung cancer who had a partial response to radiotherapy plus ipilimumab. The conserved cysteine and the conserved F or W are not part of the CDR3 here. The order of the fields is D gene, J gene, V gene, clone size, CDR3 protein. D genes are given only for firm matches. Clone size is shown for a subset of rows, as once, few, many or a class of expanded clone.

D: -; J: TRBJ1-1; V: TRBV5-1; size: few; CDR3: ASNREEGTEAF
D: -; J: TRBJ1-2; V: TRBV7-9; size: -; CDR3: ASSLGVGATYGYT
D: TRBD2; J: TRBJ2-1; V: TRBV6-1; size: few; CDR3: ASVLAGGRNEQF
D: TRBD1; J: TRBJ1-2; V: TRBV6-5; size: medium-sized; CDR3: ASNRQGGSYGYT
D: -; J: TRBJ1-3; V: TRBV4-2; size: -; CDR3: ASSQEGTRQLSGNTIY
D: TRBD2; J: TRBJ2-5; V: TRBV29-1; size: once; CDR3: SAMTSGQETQY
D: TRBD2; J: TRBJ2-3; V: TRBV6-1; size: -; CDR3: ASSRAGGGADTQY
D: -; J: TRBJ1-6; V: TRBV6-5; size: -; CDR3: ASSERTLASPLH
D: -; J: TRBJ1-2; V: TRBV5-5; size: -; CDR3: ASSLTIGERRHGYT
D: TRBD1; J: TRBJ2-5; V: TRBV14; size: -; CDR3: ASSQDFLWDRGPQETQY
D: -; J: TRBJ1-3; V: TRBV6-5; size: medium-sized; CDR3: ASSYQAGNTIY
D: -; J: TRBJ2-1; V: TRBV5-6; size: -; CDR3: ASSPGQIASNEQF
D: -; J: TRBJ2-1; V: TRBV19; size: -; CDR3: ASSIDTNEQF
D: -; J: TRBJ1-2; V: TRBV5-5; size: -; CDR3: ASSLDSVGGYGYT
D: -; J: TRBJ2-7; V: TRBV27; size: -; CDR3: ASSPGDEQY
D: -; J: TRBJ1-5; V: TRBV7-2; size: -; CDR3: ASSLLSAGGSQPQH
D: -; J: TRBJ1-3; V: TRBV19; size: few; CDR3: ASSIVTATGNTIY
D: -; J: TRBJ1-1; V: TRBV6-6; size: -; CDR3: ASSPGDLTEAF
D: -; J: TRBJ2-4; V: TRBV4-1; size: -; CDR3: ASSPGPQLAKNIQY
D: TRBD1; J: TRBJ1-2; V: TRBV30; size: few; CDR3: AWSPASLQGFT
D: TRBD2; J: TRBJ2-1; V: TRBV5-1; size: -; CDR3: ATNSGNSYNEQF
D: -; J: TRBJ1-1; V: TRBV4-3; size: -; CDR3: ASSLASDRSQSEAF
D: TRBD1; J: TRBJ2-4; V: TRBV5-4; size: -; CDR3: ASSLKGADIQY
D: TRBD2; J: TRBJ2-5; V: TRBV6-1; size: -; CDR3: ASSNAGGKTQY
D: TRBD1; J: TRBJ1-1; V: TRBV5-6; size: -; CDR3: ATAQGRTEAF
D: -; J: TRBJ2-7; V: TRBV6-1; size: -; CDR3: ASSPLPTVYEQY
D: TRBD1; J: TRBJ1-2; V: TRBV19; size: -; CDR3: ASSVTGDRNYGYT
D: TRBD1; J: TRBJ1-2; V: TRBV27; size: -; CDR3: ASAGTGGRGNGYT
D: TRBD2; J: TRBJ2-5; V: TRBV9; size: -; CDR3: ASSSLAGAMGETQY
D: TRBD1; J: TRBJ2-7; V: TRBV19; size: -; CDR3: ASSIKGGQGSHEQY
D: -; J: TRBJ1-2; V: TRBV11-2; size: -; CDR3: ASSLEGAGKGYT
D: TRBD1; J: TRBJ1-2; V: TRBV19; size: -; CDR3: ASSKSLSWQGDGYT
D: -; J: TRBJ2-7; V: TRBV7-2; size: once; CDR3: ASSLLGDSYEQY
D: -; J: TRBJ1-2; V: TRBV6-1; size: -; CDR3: ASSLEGKTYGYT
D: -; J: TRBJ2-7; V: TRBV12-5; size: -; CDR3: ASGPGLRSWDEQY
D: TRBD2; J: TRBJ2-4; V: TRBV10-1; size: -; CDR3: ASGDGASGSLNIQY
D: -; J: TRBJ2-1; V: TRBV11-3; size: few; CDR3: ASSSGTFNEQF
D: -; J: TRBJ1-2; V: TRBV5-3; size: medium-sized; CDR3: ARSLVPVFHYGYT
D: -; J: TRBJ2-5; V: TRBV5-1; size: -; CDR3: ASSYIEGTETQY
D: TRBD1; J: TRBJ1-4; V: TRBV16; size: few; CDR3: ASSRGQGYEKLF
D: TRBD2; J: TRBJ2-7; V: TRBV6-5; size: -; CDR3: ASSDSGRAREQY
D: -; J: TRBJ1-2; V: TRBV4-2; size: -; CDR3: ASSQGRHPNYGYT
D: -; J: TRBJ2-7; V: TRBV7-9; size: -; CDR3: ASSYGDIHEQY
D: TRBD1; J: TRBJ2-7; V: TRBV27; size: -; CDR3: ASSRTGGILSSYEQY